A single sample is the source of the 20 T cell receptor beta chains below, sequenced in a study of T cell changes during pregnancy in multiple sclerosis. TCRdb's copy holds only in-frame clones and misses some; the assay was immunoSEQ multiplex PCR. The repertoire holds approximately 40,000 clones, with 92% as singletons. Source: CD4+ T cells from peripheral blood mononuclear cells, taken before pregnancy. The receptors derive from a female donor with multiple sclerosis, enrolled in a pregnancy study.

This clone was recorded only once. The chain recombines TRBV6-1 with TRBJ2-5, with TRBD2 as a possible D gene (6 bases). The CDR3 is made up of 15 amino acids. CDR1 MNHNS and CDR2 SASEGT come from the germline V gene. Deletions cut 3 bases from V and 4 bases from J, with 15 bases between. The CDR3 DNA is TGTGCCAGCAGTGAGGAGGGGCGCGCCCCAGAGACCCAGTACTTC. Protein sequence: CASSEEGRAPETQYF.

V and J are TRBV4-3 and TRBJ1-2; no definite D call. The germline CDR1 and CDR2 sequences are LGHNA and YSLEER. V shed 2 bases and J shed 5 bases, with 12 bases lying between them. The CDR3 loop spans 14 amino acids. The CDR3 loop is CASSQTGKPYGYTF. CDR3 nucleotide sequence: TGCGCCAGCAGCCAAACCGGGAAGCCTTATGGCTACACCTTC.

The chain has TRBV29-1 and TRBJ1-2; D not resolved. Trimming cost V 6 bases and J 8 bases, with 13 bases left between them. Germline loops: CDR1 SQVTM, CDR2 ANQGSEA. The CDR3 is 11 amino acids. DNA for the CDR3: TGCAGCGTAAAGCTTCAATTGGGCTACACCTTC. Amino acids: CSVKLQLGYTF. The full variable domain, in which reference TRBV29-1 and TRBJ1-2 provide the parts outside the CDR3, is SAVISQKPSRDICQRGTSLTIQCQVDSQVTMMFWYRQQPGQSLTLIATANQGSEATYESGFVIDKFPISRPNLTFSTLTVSNMSPEDSSIYLCSVKLQLGYTFGSGTRLTVV.

The chain combines TRBV9 with TRBJ2-3, with TRBD2 matching over 9 bases. The germline V gene has CDR1 SGDLS and CDR2 YYNGEE. This CDR3 has 18 residues. The V gene end was trimmed by 0 bases and the J gene end by 4 bases; junction bases not matched to a gene: 12. In nucleotides, the CDR3 is TGTGCCAGCAGCGTAGGGGAGGTAGCGGGGGTTGCGGCAGATACGCAGTATTTT. Residues: CASSVGEVAGVAADTQYF.

The chain uses TRBV6-5 and TRBJ1-6; 8 nucleotides agree with TRBD1. The germline V gene encodes CDR1 MNHEY and CDR2 SVGAGI. After removal of 5 bases from V and 10 bases from J, the junction contained 7 bases not matched to a gene. The length of the CDR3 is 14 residues. CDR3 loop: CASSRGQGRSPLHF. In DNA form, the CDR3 reads TGTGCCAGCAGTCGTGGACAGGGAAGGTCACCCCTCCACTTT.

This clone has only one observation. This chain uses TRBV10-3 with TRBJ2-5, with a weak D call TRBD2 (6 bases). Between the trimmed V and J ends, which lost 4 bases and 4 bases, there was a span of 10 bases. CDR1 and CDR2 from the germline V gene are ENHRY and SYGVKD. The CDR3 consists of 13 residues. CDR3 region: CAISGAGPETQYF. The CDR3 DNA is TGTGCCATCAGTGGCGCGGGGCCAGAGACCCAGTACTTC.

The chain employs TRBV28 and TRBJ1-4, with TRBD1 identical over 8 bases. Germline V gene lookup returns CDR1 MDHEN and CDR2 SYDVKM. The CDR3 totals 15 residues. V was pared by 7 bases and J by 8 bases, with 12 bases of the junction left unmatched. CDR3 coding DNA: TGTGCCAGCAACCCCTCGGACAGGGTTTCGGAAAAACTGTTTTTT. It codes for CASNPSDRVSEKLFF.

The chain carries TRBV28 and TRBJ2-7; 7 bases map to TRBD1. The CDR3 is 14 residues long. CDR1 and CDR2 from the germline V gene are MDHEN and SYDVKM. With V trimmed by 4 bases and J by 2 bases, 5 bases remained unmatched. CDR3 in DNA: TGTGCCAGCAGTTCCTCCGGGACAGCCTACGAGCAGTACTTC. It encodes CASSSSGTAYEQYF.

This sequence joins TRBV6-5 and TRBJ2-1; perhaps TRBD2 as D (5 bases). Germline lookup yields CDR1 MNHEY and CDR2 SVGAGI. The CDR3 consists of 14 residues. Trimming took off 5 bases at V and 1 base at J, with 9 bases between the two ends. CDR3 residues: CASSRERSYNEQFF. The CDR3 DNA follows: TGTGCCAGCAGTAGGGAGAGGTCCTACAATGAGCAGTTCTTC.

V is TRBV6-6 and J is TRBJ2-7, with 8 bases aligning to TRBD2. This CDR3 region has 15 residues. V lost 4 bases and J lost 5; bases outside the gene matches: 10. Looked up from germline, CDR1 is MNHNY and CDR2 is SVGAGI (reference sequence). The CDR3 sequence is CASSLTGGGFHEQYF. In DNA form, the CDR3 reads TGTGCCAGCAGTTTGACAGGCGGGGGGTTCCACGAGCAGTACTTC.

The chain links TRBV6-6 to TRBJ2-2, with 13 bases identical to TRBD2. The trim removed 6 bases at V and 4 bases at J, leaving 5 bases unmatched. Per germline, CDR1 MNHNY and CDR2 SVGAGI (reference sequence). This CDR3 is built from 16 residues. The CDR3 bases are TGTGCCAGCAGCCCCGGACTAGCGGGAGTCACCGGGGAGCTGTTTTTT. Its protein product is CASSPGLAGVTGELFF.

The chain uses TRBV5-5 and TRBJ2-7; the match to TRBD1 covers 11 bases. J gave up 9 bases and V 4 bases, and 12 bases lay outside the gene matches. The CDR3 contains 15 residues. Looked up from germline, CDR1 is SGHKS and CDR2 is YYEKEE (reference sequence). The CDR3 spells CASSPLGQGATRQYF. The CDR3, as DNA: TGTGCCAGCAGCCCTCTAGGACAGGGGGCTACGAGGCAGTACTTC.

The chain combines TRBV28 with TRBJ2-2, with 11 bases lining up with TRBD1. With V trimmed by 5 bases and J by 0 bases, 5 bases remained unmatched. Per germline, CDR1 MDHEN and CDR2 SYDVKM. This CDR3 has 17 amino acids. CDR3: CASSMDRGLANTGELFF. Here the CDR3 DNA reads TGTGCCAGCAGTATGGACAGGGGGCTCGCGAACACCGGGGAGCTGTTTTTT.

V and J are TRBV28 and TRBJ1-2; perhaps TRBD1 as D (6 bases). The CDR3 sequence is 13 residues long. Germline lookup yields CDR1 MDHEN and CDR2 SYDVKM. V lost 6 bases, J lost 7 bases, and 15 bases lay in between. In nucleotides, the CDR3 is TGTGCCAGCAGACGCAACAGGGCGGGTGGCTACACCTTC. Amino acid sequence: CASRRNRAGGYTF.

The chain recombines TRBV11-3 with TRBJ1-3, with D unresolved. V lost 6 bases, J lost 4 bases, and 10 bases lay in between. Germline CDR1 reads SGHNT; CDR2 reads YENEEA. The CDR3 covers 13 residues. CDR3 nucleotide sequence: TGTGCCAGCAGTTCGGGTGGCGGAAACACCATATATTTT. This codes for CASSSGGGNTIYF.

The rearrangement links TRBV11-2 to TRBJ2-2; 11 bases are a match to TRBD2. This CDR3 region has 18 residues. V was pared by 4 bases and J by 0 bases, with 7 bases of the junction left unmatched. Per the germline V gene, CDR1 is SGHAT and CDR2 is FQNNGV. The CDR3 coding sequence is TGTGCCAGCAGCTCAAGACTAGCGGGAAATTCGAACACCGGGGAGCTGTTTTTT. Translation: CASSSRLAGNSNTGELFF.

The rearrangement links TRBV7-6 to TRBJ2-7; TRBD2 matches 13 bases. Germline V CDR1 and CDR2: SGHVS, FNYEAQ. The V and J ends lost 1 base and 4 bases, in that order; junction bases with no gene match: 4. The CDR3 contains 16 residues. The chain's CDR3 is CASSLGGTSGMYEQYF. The DNA for the CDR3 is TGTGCCAGCAGCTTAGGGGGGACTAGCGGGATGTACGAGCAGTACTTC. The full variable domain, its missing parts supplied by reference TRBV7-6 and TRBJ2-7, is GAGVSQSPRYKVTKRGQDVALRCDPISGHVSLYWYRQALGQGPEFLTYFNYEAQQDKSGLPNDRFSAERPEGSISTLTIQRTEQRDSAMYRCASSLGGTSGMYEQYFGPGTRLTVT.

This chain uses TRBV2 with TRBJ1-1, with D perhaps TRBD1 (6 bases). Trimming pared 5 bases from V and 1 base from J, leaving 11 bases between. The CDR3 totals 14 residues. CDR1 and CDR2 from the germline V gene are SNHLY and FYNNEI. CDR3 loop: CASSIRQANTEAFF. CDR3 nucleotide sequence: TGTGCCAGCAGTATCAGACAGGCGAACACTGAAGCTTTCTTT. The complete variable domain, with remaining parts taken from reference TRBV2 and TRBJ1-1, reads EPEVTQTPSHQVTQMGQEVILRCVPISNHLYFYWYRQILGQKVEFLVSFYNNEISEKSEIFDDQFSVERPDGSNFTLKIRSTKLEDSAMYFCASSIRQANTEAFFGQGTRLTVV.

V usage is TRBV6-1 and J usage is TRBJ2-7; 12 bases are a match to TRBD2. V trimming: 0 bases; J trimming: 7 bases; junction bases outside the gene matches: 10. This CDR3 is 17 amino acids long. The V gene's germline CDR1 is MNHNS and CDR2 SASEGT. CDR3 in DNA: TGTGCCAGCAGTGAAGCGGGTCTAGCGGGAGGGCCTCAGGAGCAGTACTTC. It yields the protein CASSEAGLAGGPQEQYF.

The chain combines TRBV25-1 with TRBJ1-2, with TRBD1 as a possible D gene (5 bases). The V end lost 1 base, the J end lost 4 bases, and 10 bases lay between the germline ends. This CDR3 is 14 amino acids long. Per the germline V gene, CDR1 is MGHDK and CDR2 is SYGVNS. CDR3 in DNA: TGTGCCAGCAGTGAATGGGGGGGTAGCTATGGCTACACCTTC. Translating gives CASSEWGGSYGYTF.